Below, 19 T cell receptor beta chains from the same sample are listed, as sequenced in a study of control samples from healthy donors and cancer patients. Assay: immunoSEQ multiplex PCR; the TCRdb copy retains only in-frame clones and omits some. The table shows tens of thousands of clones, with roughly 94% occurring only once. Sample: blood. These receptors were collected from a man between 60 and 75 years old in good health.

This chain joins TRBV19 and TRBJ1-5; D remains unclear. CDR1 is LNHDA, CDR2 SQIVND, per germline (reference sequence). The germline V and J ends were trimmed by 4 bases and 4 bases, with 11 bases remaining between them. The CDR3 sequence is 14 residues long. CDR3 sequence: CASSTALSNQPQHF. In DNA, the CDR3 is TGTGCCAGTAGTACAGCCTTGAGTAATCAGCCCCAGCATTTT.

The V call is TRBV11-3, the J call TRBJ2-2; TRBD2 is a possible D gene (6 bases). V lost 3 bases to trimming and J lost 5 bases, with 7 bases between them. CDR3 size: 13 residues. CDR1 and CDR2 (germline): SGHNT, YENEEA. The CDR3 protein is CASSLTRTGELFF. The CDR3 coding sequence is TGTGCCAGCAGCTTGACTAGGACCGGGGAGCTGTTTTTT.

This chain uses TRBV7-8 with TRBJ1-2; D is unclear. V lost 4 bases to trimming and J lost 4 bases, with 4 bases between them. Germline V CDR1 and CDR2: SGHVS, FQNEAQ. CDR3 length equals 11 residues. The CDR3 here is CASSSPYGYTF. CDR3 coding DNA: TGTGCCAGCAGCTCTCCCTATGGCTACACCTTC.

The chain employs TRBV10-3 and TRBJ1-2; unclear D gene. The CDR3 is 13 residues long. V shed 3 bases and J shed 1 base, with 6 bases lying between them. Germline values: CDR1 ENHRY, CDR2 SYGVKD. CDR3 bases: TGTGCCATCAGTGAAAGGGTTAACTATGGCTACACCTTC. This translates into CAISERVNYGYTF.

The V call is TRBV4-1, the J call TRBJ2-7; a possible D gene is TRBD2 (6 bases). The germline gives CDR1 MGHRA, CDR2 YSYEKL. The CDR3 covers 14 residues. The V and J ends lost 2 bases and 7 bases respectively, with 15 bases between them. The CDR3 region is CASSQPRLVEEQYF. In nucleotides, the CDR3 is TGCGCCAGCAGCCAACCCCGACTAGTTGAGGAGCAGTACTTC.

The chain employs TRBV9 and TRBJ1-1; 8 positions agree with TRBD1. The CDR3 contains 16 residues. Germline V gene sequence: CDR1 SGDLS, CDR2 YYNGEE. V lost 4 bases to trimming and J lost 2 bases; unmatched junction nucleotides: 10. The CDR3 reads CASSPTRTGPNTEAFF. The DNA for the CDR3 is TGTGCCAGCAGCCCTACTCGGACAGGGCCAAACACTGAAGCTTTCTTT.

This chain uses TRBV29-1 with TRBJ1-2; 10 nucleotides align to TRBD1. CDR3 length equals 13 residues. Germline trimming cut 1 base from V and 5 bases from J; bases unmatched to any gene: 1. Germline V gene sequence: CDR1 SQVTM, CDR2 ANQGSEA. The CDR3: CSVEGQGAYGYTF. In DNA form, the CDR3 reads TGCAGCGTTGAAGGACAGGGGGCATATGGCTACACCTTC.

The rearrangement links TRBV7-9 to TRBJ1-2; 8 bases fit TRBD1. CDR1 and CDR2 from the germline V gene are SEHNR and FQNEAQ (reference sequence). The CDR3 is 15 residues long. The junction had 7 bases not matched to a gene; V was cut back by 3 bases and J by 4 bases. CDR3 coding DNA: TGTGCCAGCAGCTTTACAGGGGGTACTTTCTATGGCTACACCTTC. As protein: CASSFTGGTFYGYTF.

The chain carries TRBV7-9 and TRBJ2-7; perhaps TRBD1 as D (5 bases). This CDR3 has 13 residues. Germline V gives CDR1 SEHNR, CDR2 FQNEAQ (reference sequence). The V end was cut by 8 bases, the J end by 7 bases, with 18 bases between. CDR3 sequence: CASGAQKPGEQYF. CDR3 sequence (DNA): TGTGCCAGCGGGGCACAGAAACCAGGAGAGCAGTACTTC.

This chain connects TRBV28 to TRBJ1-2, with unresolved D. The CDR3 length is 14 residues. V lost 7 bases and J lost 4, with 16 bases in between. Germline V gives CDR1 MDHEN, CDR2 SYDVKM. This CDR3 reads CASNKLGRFYGYTF. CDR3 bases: TGTGCCAGCAACAAACTTGGACGGTTCTATGGCTACACCTTC.

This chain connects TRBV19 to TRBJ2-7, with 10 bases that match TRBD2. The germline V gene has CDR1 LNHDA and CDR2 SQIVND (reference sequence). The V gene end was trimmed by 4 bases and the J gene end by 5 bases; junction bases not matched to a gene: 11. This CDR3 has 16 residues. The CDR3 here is CASSTLQRGGWNEQYF. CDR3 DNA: TGTGCCAGTAGTACTTTACAGCGGGGGGGCTGGAACGAGCAGTACTTC.

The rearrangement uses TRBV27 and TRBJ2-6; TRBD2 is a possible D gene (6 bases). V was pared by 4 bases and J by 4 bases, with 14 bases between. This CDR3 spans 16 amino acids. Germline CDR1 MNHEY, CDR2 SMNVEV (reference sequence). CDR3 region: CASSSLWAGGANVLTF. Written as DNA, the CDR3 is TGTGCCAGCAGTTCCCTGTGGGCGGGGGGGGCCAACGTCCTGACTTTC.

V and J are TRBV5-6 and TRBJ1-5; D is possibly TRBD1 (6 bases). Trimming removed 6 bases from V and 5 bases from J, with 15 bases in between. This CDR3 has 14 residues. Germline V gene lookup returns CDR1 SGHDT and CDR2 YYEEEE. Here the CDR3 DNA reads TGTGCCAGCACCGCAGCCGGGACATATCAGCCCCAGCATTTT. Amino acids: CASTAAGTYQPQHF.

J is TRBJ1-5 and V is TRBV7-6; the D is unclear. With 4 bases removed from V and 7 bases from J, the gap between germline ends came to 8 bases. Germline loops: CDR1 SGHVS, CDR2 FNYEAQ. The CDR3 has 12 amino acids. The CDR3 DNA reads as TGTGCCAGCAGCTCAAGTGGCCAGCCCCAGCATTTT. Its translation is CASSSSGQPQHF.

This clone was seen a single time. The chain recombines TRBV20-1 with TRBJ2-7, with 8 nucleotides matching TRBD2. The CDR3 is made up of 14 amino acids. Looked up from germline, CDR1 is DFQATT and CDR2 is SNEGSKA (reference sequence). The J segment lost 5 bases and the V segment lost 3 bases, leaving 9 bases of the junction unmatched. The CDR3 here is CSASFLAGGNEQYF. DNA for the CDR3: TGCAGTGCTAGTTTCCTGGCGGGGGGCAACGAGCAGTACTTC.

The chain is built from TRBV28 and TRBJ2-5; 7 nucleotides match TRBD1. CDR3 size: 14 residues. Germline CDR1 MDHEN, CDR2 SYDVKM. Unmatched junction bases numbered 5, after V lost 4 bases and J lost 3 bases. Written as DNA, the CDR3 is TGTGCCAGCAGTTCCGGGACAGAGAAAGAGACCCAGTACTTC. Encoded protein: CASSSGTEKETQYF.

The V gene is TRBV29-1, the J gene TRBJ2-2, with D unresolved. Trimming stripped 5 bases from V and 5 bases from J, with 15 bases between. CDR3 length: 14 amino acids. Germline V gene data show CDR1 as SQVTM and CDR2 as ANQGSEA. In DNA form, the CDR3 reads TGCAGCGTTAGCAGGCTATCGGATACCGGGGAGCTGTTTTTT. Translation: CSVSRLSDTGELFF.

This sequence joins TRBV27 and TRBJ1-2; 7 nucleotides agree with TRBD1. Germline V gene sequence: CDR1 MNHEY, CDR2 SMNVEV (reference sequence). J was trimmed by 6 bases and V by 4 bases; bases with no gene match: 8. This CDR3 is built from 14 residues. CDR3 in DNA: TGTGCCAGCAGTTCGACTGACAGGGTGAATGGCTACACCTTC. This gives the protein CASSSTDRVNGYTF.

This CDR3 is CASSLRGTASGNTIYF. CDR3 DNA: TGTGCCAGCAGCCTCAGAGGGACAGCCTCTGGAAACACCATATATTTT. The chain recombines TRBV3-1 (or the pseudogene TRBV3-2) with TRBJ1-3, with 7 positions matching TRBD1. The ends lost 4 bases at V and 0 bases at J; junction bases unmatched: 6. There are 16 residues in the CDR3. Germline CDR1 reads LGHDT; CDR2 reads YNNKEL (reference sequence).